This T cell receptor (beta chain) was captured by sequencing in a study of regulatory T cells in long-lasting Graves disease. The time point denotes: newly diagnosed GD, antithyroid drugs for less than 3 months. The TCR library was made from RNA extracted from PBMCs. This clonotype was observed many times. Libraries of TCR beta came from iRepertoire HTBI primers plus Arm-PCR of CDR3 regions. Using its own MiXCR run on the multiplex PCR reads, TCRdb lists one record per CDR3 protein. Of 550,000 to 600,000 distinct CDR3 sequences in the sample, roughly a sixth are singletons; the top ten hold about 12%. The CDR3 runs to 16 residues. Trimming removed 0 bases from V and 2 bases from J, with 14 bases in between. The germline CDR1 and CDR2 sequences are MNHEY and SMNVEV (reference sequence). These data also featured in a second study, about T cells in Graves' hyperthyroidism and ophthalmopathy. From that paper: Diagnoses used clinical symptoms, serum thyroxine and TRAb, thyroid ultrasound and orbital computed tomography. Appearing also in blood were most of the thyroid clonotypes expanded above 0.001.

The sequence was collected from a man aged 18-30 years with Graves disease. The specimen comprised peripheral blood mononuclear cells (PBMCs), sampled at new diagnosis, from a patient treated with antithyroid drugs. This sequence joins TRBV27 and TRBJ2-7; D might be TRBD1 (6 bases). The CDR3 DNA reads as TGTGCCAGCAGTTTATCGTGGGGGCGGTTCGCCTACGAGCAGTACTTC. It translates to CASSLSWGRFAYEQYF.